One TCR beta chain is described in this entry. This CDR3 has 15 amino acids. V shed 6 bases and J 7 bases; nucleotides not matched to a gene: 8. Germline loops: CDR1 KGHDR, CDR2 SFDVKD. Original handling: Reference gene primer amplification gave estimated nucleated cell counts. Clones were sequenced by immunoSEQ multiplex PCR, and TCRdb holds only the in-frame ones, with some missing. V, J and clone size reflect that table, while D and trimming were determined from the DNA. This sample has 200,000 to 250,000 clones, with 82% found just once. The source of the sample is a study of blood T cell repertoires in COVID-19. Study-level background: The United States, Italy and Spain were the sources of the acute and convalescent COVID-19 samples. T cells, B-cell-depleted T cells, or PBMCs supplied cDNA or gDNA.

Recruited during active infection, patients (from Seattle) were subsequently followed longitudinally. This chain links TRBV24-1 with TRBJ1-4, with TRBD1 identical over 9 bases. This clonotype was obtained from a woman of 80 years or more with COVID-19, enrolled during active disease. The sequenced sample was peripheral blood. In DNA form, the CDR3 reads TGTGCCACCAGTACCCCGGGACAGGGCGGTGAAAAACTGTTTTTT. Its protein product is CATSTPGQGGEKLFF.